Below, 10 T cell receptor beta chains from the same sample are listed, as sequenced in a study of technical replicates of blood from a few donors. TCRdb's copy holds only in-frame clones and misses some; the assay was immunoSEQ multiplex PCR. Here the sample spans around 50,000 clones, 94% being singletons. Sequencing input: T cells isolated from PBMCs. These receptors were taken from a human donor in good health.

The V call is TRBV18, the J call TRBJ2-7; TRBD1 matches at 7 bases. V lost 2 bases, J lost 1 base, and 5 bases stayed unmatched. CDR1 and CDR2 (germline): KGHSH, LQKENI. The CDR3 is 15 residues long. The CDR3 is CASSPMGQPSYEQYF. The CDR3 DNA follows: TGTGCCAGCTCACCAATGGGACAGCCGTCCTACGAGCAGTACTTC.

The rearrangement joins TRBV5-6 to TRBJ2-3, with D possibly matching TRBD2 (6 bases). In germline, CDR1 is SGHDT, CDR2 YYEEEE. The CDR3 is made up of 15 amino acids. V lost 7 bases and J lost 3, with 18 bases in between. CDR3 in amino acids: CASFLVGGRTDTQYF. CDR3 coding DNA: TGTGCCAGCTTTCTGGTGGGGGGTAGGACAGATACGCAGTATTTT.

The chain employs TRBV5-4 and TRBJ2-1; possible D gene TRBD2, 5 bases. The germline V gene has CDR1 SGHNT and CDR2 YYREEE (reference sequence). The V end lost 4 bases, the J end lost 9 bases, and 20 bases lay between the germline ends. The CDR3 has 15 amino acids. CDR3 nucleotide sequence: TGTGCCAGCAGCCACCGTAGTTCGGGGTCTAGTGAGCAGTTCTTC. Its protein is CASSHRSSGSSEQFF.

The chain carries TRBV29-1 and TRBJ2-7; 7 bases agree with TRBD1. The CDR3 totals 13 residues. Germline V lookup: CDR1 SQVTM, CDR2 ANQGSEA. The CDR3 loop reads CREKQGPTYEQYF. The CDR3 DNA sequence: TGCAGAGAAAAACAGGGGCCGACCTACGAGCAGTACTTC.

This rearrangement joins TRBV28 to TRBJ1-1; the D is unclear. V gave up 5 bases and J gave up 3 bases, with 7 bases separating them. CDR1 and CDR2 from the germline V gene are MDHEN and SYDVKM. CDR3 length: 12 amino acids. The CDR3 DNA sequence: TGTGCCAGCAGTAATTTAGACACTGAAGCTTTCTTT. Encoded protein: CASSNLDTEAFF.

This chain links TRBV5-1 with TRBJ1-1; D not resolved. Germline V gene sequence: CDR1 SGHRS, CDR2 YFSETQ. V lost 0 bases, J lost 7 bases, and 7 bases lay in between. The CDR3 is 12 amino acids. CDR3 nucleotides: TGCGCCAGCAGCTTGGGAGTCGATGAAGCTTTCTTT. This encodes CASSLGVDEAFF.

The rearrangement joins TRBV10-1 to TRBJ1-2; TRBD1 aligns across 7 bases. CDR3 length: 15 residues. CDR1 is WNHNN, CDR2 SYGVQD, per germline (reference sequence). Trimming at V came to 5 bases and at J to 7 bases, leaving 13 bases not matched to a gene. CDR3 residues: CASSPHRQGSAGYTF. The CDR3 DNA reads TGCGCCAGCAGTCCCCACCGACAGGGTTCCGCTGGCTACACCTTC.

The V gene is TRBV5-1, the J gene TRBJ1-1; 10 bases are a match to TRBD1. V was pared by 3 bases and J by 3 bases, with 8 bases of the junction left unmatched. Looked up from germline, CDR1 is SGHRS and CDR2 is YFSETQ. The CDR3 has 16 amino acids. The CDR3 coding sequence is TGCGCCAGCAGCTGGGGACAGGGGCGATCGGACACTGAAGCTTTCTTT. Amino acids: CASSWGQGRSDTEAFF.

V gene TRBV28 combines with J gene TRBJ1-4; D not certain. The CDR3 runs 14 residues. V dropped 3 bases and J dropped 0 bases, with 5 bases sitting between them. In germline, CDR1 is MDHEN, CDR2 SYDVKM. CDR3 amino acids: CASSFYSTNEKLFF. The CDR3 DNA reads TGTGCCAGCAGTTTTTATTCAACTAATGAAAAACTGTTTTTT.

This chain connects TRBV6-5 to TRBJ2-7; possible D gene TRBD1, 7 bases. Germline V lookup: CDR1 MNHEY, CDR2 SVGAGI. The CDR3 is 15 residues long. V was clipped by 4 bases and J by 3 bases, with 16 bases between them. For the CDR3, the DNA is TGTGCCAGCAGTTGGACAGGAGGGCCCTACTACGAGCAGTACTTC. Protein sequence: CASSWTGGPYYEQYF.